The source of this TCR beta chain is a study of graft-versus-host responses after intestinal transplantation. Study information: Recipients obtained multivisceral, liver-intestinal, or isolated intestinal transplants. Anti-thymocyte globulin induction was given to all recipients, followed by tacrolimus and steroids for 3 to 4 years.

Remarks on this clone: Its antigen is as yet unknown.

Assay used: immunoSEQ multiplex PCR; TCRdb lists only in-frame clones, some missing. In the table there are under 85,000 clones, around 95% of which are singletons. Whole-study findings and limits: GvH clones were found in recipient marrow; some appeared first in ileum or blood. Where graft-donor T cell macrochimerism was present, patients had high graft-versus-host to host-versus-graft clonal ratios in allografts.

V was cut by 0 bases and J by 4 bases, with 13 bases left in between. The CDR3 has 16 amino acids. Per germline, CDR1 MNHEY and CDR2 SVGAGI. The source material was unstimulated CD8+ T cells sorted from spleen or lymph node cells, sampled before intestinal transplant. The J gene is TRBJ2-1, the V gene TRBV6-5; tentative D call: TRBD2 (6 bases). The sequence came from a human donor who received an intestinal transplant. The CDR3 DNA sequence: TGTGCCAGCAGTTACTCGAGCGGGTTCACGTACAATGAGCAGTTCTTC. This encodes CASSYSSGFTYNEQFF.